This T cell receptor (beta chain) was recovered during a study of read filtering for tumor transcriptome and immune sequencing. Study-wide points: Around 84% of IR-seq clonotypes had one read, totaling around 4% of reads; RNA-seq: approximately 75% and 45%.

The library was built from roughly 400 ng RNA with molecular barcoded adaptors for alpha/delta and beta/gamma chains. MiXCR, run by TCRdb on the reads, gives a single entry per CDR3 protein. This sample has 120,000 or so distinct CDR3 sequences, with about an eighth found just once. Trimming removed 5 bases at V and 4 bases at J, with 8 bases between. This CDR3 region has 12 residues. This clonotype was picked up many times. Antigen specificity is unknown. The V call is TRBV12-3 or TRBV12-4, the J call TRBJ2-5; D not resolved. The source material was a population of CD138-negative cells sorted from bone marrow. The origin of this receptor is a donor at least 40 years old with multiple myeloma. The CDR3 is CASSRDGETQYF. The CDR3 DNA reads as TGTGCCAGCAGTCGAGATGGAGAGACCCAGTACTTC.